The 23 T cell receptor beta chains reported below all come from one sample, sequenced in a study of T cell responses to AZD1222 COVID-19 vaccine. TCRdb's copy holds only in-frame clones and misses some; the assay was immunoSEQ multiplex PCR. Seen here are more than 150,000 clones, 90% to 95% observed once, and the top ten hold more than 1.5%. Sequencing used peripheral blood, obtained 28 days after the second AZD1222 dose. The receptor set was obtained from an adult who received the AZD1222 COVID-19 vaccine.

CDR3 bases: TGTGCCAGCAGCTTAGCTGTGGACGGATTCTCTGGAAACACCATATATTTT. This codes for CASSLAVDGFSGNTIYF. The rearrangement joins TRBV7-9 to TRBJ1-3; unclear D gene. Germline V gene sequence: CDR1 SEHNR, CDR2 FQNEAQ (reference sequence). The CDR3 extends over 17 amino acids. Deletions cut 0 bases from V and 0 bases from J, with 12 bases between.

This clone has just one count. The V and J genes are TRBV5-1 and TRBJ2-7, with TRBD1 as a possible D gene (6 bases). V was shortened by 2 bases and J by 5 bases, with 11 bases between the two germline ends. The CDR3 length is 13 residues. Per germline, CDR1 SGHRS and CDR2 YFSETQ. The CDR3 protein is CASSFRGTHEQYF. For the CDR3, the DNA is TGCGCCAGCAGCTTCAGGGGAACTCACGAGCAGTACTTC. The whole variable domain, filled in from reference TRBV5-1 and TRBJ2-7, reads KAGVTQTPRYLIKTRGQQVTLSCSPISGHRSVSWYQQTPGQGLQFLFEYFSETQRNKGNFPGRFSGRQFSNSRSEMNVSTLELGDSALYLCASSFRGTHEQYFGPGTRLTVT.

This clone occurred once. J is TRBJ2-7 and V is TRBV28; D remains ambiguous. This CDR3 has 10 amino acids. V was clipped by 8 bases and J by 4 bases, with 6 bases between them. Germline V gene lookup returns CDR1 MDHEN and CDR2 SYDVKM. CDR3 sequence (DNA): TGTGCCAGCGAAGGGTACGAGCAGTACTTC. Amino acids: CASEGYEQYF.

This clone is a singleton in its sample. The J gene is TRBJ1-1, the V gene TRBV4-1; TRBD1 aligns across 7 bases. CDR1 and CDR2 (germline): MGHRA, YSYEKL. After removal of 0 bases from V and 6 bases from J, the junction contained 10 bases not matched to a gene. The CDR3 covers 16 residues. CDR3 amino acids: CASSQDGRGPLAEAFF. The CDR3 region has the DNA TGCGCCAGCAGCCAAGATGGTAGGGGGCCACTGGCTGAAGCTTTCTTT.

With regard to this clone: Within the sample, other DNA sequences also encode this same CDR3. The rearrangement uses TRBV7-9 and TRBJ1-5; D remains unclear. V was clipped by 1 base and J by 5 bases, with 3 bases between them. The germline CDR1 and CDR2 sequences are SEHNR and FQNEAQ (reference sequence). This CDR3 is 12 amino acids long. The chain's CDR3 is CASSLGDQPQHF. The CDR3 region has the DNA TGTGCCAGCAGCTTAGGAGATCAGCCCCAGCATTTT.

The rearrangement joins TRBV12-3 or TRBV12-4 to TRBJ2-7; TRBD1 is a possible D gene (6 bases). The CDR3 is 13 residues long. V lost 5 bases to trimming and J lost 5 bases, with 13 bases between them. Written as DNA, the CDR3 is TGTGCCAGCAGTCCCCAGGGGACCCACGAGCAGTACTTC. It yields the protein CASSPQGTHEQYF.

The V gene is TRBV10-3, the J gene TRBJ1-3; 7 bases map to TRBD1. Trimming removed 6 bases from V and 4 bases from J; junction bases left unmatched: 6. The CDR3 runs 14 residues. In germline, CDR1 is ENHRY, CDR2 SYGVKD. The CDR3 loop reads CAISLTGLGNTIYF. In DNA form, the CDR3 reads TGTGCCATCAGCCTGACAGGGCTAGGAAACACCATATATTTT.

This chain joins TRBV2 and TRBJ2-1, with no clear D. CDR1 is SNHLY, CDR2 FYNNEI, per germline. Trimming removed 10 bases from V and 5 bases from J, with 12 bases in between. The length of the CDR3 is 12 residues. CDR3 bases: TGTGCCAACCTGACCCCCAACAATGAGCAGTTCTTC. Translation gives CANLTPNNEQFF. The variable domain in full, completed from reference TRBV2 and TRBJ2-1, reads EPEVTQTPSHQVTQMGQEVILRCVPISNHLYFYWYRQILGQKVEFLVSFYNNEISEKSEIFDDQFSVERPDGSNFTLKIRSTKLEDSAMYFCANLTPNNEQFFGPGTRLTVL.

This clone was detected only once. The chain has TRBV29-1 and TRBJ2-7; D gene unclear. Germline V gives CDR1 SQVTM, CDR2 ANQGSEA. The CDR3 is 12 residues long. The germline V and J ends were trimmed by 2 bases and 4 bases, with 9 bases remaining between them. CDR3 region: CSVESGPYEQYF. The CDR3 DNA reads TGCAGCGTTGAATCAGGACCTTACGAGCAGTACTTC.

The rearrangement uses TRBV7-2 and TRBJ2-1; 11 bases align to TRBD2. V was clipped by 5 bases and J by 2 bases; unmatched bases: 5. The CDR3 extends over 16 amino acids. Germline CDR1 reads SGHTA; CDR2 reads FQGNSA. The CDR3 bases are TGTGCCAGCAGCGTAATTAGCGGGGGGGCCTACAATGAGCAGTTCTTC. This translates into CASSVISGGAYNEQFF.

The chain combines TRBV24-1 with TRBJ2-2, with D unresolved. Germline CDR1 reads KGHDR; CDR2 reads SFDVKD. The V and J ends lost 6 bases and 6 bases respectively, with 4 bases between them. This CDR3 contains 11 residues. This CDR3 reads CATSFAGELFF. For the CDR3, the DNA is TGTGCCACCAGTTTCGCCGGGGAGCTGTTTTTT.

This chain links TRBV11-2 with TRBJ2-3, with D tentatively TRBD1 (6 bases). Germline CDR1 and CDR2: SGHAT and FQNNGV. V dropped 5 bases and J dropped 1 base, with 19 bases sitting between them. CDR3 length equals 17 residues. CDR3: CASSPKGVGYGTDTQYF. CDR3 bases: TGTGCCAGCAGCCCTAAGGGGGTAGGGTACGGCACAGATACGCAGTATTTT.

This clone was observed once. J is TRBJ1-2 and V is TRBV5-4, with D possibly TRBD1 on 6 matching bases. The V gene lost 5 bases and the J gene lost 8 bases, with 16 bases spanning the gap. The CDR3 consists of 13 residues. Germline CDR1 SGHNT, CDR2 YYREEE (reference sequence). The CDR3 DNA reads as TGTGCCAGCAGGCAAGGGGGGTTGCGAGGCTACACCTTC. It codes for CASRQGGLRGYTF.

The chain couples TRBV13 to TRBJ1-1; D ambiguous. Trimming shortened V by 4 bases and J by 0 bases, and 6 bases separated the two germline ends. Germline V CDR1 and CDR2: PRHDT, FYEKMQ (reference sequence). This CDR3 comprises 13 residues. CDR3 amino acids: CASSSTMNTEAFF. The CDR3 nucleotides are TGTGCCAGCAGCTCAACTATGAACACTGAAGCTTTCTTT.

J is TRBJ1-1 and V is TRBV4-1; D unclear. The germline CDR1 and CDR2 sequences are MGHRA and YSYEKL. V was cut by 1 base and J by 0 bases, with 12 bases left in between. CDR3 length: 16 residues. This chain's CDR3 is CASSQGAGPMNTEAFF. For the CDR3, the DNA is TGCGCCAGCAGCCAAGGCGCAGGACCCATGAACACTGAAGCTTTCTTT.

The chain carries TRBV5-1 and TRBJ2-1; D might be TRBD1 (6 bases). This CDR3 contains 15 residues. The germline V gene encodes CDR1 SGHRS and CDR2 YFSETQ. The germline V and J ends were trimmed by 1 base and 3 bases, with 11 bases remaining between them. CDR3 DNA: TGCGCCAGCAGCTTGAGGGGGAGCCGCTACAATGAGCAGTTCTTC. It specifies CASSLRGSRYNEQFF.

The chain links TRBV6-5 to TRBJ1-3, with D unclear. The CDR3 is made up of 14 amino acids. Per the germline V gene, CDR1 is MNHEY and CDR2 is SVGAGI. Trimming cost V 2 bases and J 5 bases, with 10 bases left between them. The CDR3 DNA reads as TGTGCCAGCAGTTACGACCGATCACGAAACACCATATATTTT. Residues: CASSYDRSRNTIYF.

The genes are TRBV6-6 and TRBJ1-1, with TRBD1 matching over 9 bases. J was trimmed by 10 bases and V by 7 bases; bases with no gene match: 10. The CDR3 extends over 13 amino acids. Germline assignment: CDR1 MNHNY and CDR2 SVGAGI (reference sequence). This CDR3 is CASNQPTGGRAFF. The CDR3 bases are TGTGCCAGCAACCAACCCACAGGGGGCAGAGCTTTCTTT.

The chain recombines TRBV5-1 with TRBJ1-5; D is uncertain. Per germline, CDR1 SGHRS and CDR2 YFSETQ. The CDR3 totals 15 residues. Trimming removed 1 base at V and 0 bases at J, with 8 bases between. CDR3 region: CASSLRSASNQPQHF. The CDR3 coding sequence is TGCGCCAGCAGCTTGCGGTCAGCTAGCAATCAGCCCCAGCATTTT.

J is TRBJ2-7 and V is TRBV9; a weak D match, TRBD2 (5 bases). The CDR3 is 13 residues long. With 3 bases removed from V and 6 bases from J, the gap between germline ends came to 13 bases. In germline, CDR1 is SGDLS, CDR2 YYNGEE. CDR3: CASSDPRGSEQYF. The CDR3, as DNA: TGTGCCAGCAGCGATCCCCGAGGGAGCGAGCAGTACTTC.

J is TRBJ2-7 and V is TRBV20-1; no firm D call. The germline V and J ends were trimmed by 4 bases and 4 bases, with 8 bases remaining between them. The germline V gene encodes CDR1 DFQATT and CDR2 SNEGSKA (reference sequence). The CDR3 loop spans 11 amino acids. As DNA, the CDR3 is TGCAGTGCTACCACGCAATACGAGCAGTACTTC. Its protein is CSATTQYEQYF.

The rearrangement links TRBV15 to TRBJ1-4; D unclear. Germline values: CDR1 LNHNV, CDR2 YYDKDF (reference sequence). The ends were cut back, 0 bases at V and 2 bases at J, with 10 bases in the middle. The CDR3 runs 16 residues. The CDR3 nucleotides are TGTGCCACCAGCAGAGATCGCACTTCCACTAATGAAAAACTGTTTTTT. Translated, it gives CATSRDRTSTNEKLFF.

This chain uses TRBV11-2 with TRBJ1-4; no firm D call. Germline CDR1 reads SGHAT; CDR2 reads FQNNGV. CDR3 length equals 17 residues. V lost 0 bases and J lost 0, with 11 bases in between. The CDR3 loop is CASSLELWPATNEKLFF. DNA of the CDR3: TGTGCCAGCAGCTTAGAACTCTGGCCTGCAACTAATGAAAAACTGTTTTTT.